This TCR beta chain was documented in a study of blood T cell repertoires in COVID-19. Germline lookup yields CDR1 LNHDA and CDR2 SQIVND (reference sequence). This CDR3 is 13 amino acids long. Trimming pared 6 bases from V and 3 bases from J, leaving 12 bases between. Method: immunoSEQ multiplex PCR; TCRdb's copy keeps in-frame clones and lacks some. The sample yields a few hundred thousand clones, 70% to 90% seen once. This receptor was taken from a woman in her forties with acute COVID-19. Material: PBMCs or T cells enriched from blood (not recorded which). The V gene is TRBV19, the J gene TRBJ2-7; D remains unclear. CDR3 region: CASSRGAYYEQYF. CDR3 DNA: TGTGCCAGTAGCCGAGGCGCTTACTACGAGCAGTACTTC.